This T cell receptor beta chain was obtained from a study of technical replicates of blood from a handful of donors. Assay: immunoSEQ multiplex PCR; the TCRdb copy retains only in-frame clones and omits some. Counted here are more than 65,000 clones, roughly 90% occurring once; the ten biggest clones make up around 0.37%. Per germline, CDR1 MNHEY and CDR2 SMNVEV (reference sequence). The CDR3 has 13 residues. Trimming shortened V by 8 bases and J by 3 bases, and 11 bases separated the two germline ends. This sequence was found in a human donor in good health. J is TRBJ1-5 and V is TRBV27, with no clear D. The material sequenced was T cells isolated from PBMCs. CDR3 nucleotides: TGTGCCAGCGGAGTGTCCGTCAATCAGCCCCAGCATTTT. It translates to CASGVSVNQPQHF.